Described below is a single T cell receptor (beta chain) sequence and its context. This clonotype was counted at least ten times. The antigen this receptor binds is unknown. Per-nucleotide qualities are absent, and no much larger clonotype sits a single base away. The TCR beta CDR3 regions were amplified from RNA transcripts. The first round of RT-PCR for the TCR CDR3 was performed with the HTBI primer set and the Qiagen OneStep RT-PCR kit. A second multiplex PCR round built the libraries, followed by size selection and purification. Sequencing of the libraries was done on an Illumina HiSeq2000 using paired-end 100 bp reads. The study's own analysis went as follows. SOAPnuke was used to process the raw data, throwing out any read that contained adapters or uncalled bases, had a mean Phred below 15, or lacked an exact constant-primer or identifier match. High-quality paired reads were merged with COPE v1.2.5, and unique nucleotide sequences were defined as clonotypes. MiTCR v1.1 was used to align the clonotypes against IMGT TRBV, TRBD and TRBJ reference segments. Only V-J combinations with frequency above 0.0001, covering about 99% of repertoires, were analysed. A TCS score was defined as the ratio between F50 (clonal expansion) and ExV (chaos), using BLOSUM62-based TCRdist between CDR3 peptides within each V-J. Welch's t-statistics and random forest reduced 450 to 600 V-J features to roughly 13, which were used in a naive Bayes classifier (R e1071). The raw public data were reprocessed by TCRdb itself: fastp quality trimming at Q25, MiXCR clonotype calling, in-frame beta chains only. Rows matching on CDR3 protein sequence are summarized as one entry with the most common DNA and genes. In this record, the V and J calls reflect TCRdb's handling and not the investigators' own analysis. The sample table records around 690,000 distinct CDR3 sequences; 17% of these occur just once. In total, the top ten clones hold around a sixth of the sample.

The sample originates from a study of T cells in Graves' hyperthyroidism and ophthalmopathy (dated by TCRdb to between 2018 and 2021). About the investigation overall: Peripheral blood was collected at initial diagnosis, before any treatment. To identify TCR V-J signatures that set the groups apart, the researchers used a discovery cohort of more than 95 patients, made up of 40 to 45 with Graves' ophthalmopathy and about 55 with stable Graves' hyperthyroidism. Prospective prediction of ophthalmopathy was tested in an independent validation cohort consisting of fewer than 20 hyperthyroidism patients and some 15 patients who later progressed to ophthalmopathy. For training and testing, the 100 or so patients in the discovery cohort were randomly divided in a 7:3 ratio. In addition, the study compared T-cell repertoires in thyroid tissue and in blood from 6 or 7 Graves' hyperthyroidism patients. After blood sampling, hyperthyroidism patients were treated with methimazole at a starting dose of 30 mg daily, and ophthalmopathy patients were treated with high-dose intravenous methylprednisolone. According to the paper, TCR Vbeta CDR3 sequencing was carried out on some 130 peripheral blood samples, which came from under 50 ophthalmopathy, 80 or so hyperthyroidism and 17 progressor patients. Broader findings and caveats from the paper: A model built on a 13 V-J signature distinguished ophthalmopathy from stable hyperthyroidism, reaching 85% to 90% sensitivity and under 84% specificity in cross-validation and 80%/75% in testing. Sample size was not statistically predetermined, and investigators were not blinded to group allocation. Most expanded thyroid clonotypes (frequency above 0.001) were also detected in blood, suggesting blood repertoires may reflect thyroid immune responses. During validation, the model predicted progression to ophthalmopathy a median of approximately 6 months ahead of onset, with around 71% sensitivity and 72.22% specificity.

The germline V gene supplies CDR1 SGHTA and CDR2 FQGNSA. The CDR3 holds 15 amino acids from the cysteine to the phenylalanine. Only CDR3 DNA remains: 45 bases, in frame from the first base. V sheds 5 bases and J sheds 0 bases, leaving 11 bases between their ends. Stable Graves' hyperthyroidism was defined as the absence of progression to ophthalmopathy over 18 months of follow-up. Hyperthyroidism patients were newly diagnosed, had a disease duration of under 2 months, and were aged 18 to 65 years. Exclusion was applied to patients with uncontrolled infections, other autoimmune diseases, pregnancy or lactation. Clinical symptoms, serum thyroxine and TRAb, thyroid ultrasound, and orbital computed tomography formed the basis for the diagnoses. PBMCs were separated from approximately 9.9 ml of fresh peripheral blood using Ficoll-Paque density gradient centrifugation. Trizol reagent was used to extract total RNA, and RNA quality was then checked on an Agilent 2100 Bioanalyzer.

This clonotype originated in a man aged 45-65 years with Graves' hyperthyroidism. Here the chain combines TRBV7-2 and TRBJ2-1; the D gene is possibly TRBD1 or TRBD2, with 5 bases matching each. The specimen was blood. The encoded CDR3 is CASSRDGHSYNEQFF. The sequence in DNA is TGTGCCAGCAGCCGGGACGGCCACTCCTACAATGAGCAGTTCTTC.